Included here is one T cell receptor (beta chain) sequence, with context. Under the authors' procedure: For nucleated cells, counts were estimated from reference gene primer amplification. Repertoires were generated with immunoSEQ multiplex PCR, while TCRdb's copy carries only in-frame clones and drops some. That table supplies the V and J calls and clone size; D and trimming were determined from the DNA. The sample records about 52,000 clones, around four fifths being singletons. Germline trimming cut 1 base from V and 5 bases from J; bases unmatched to any gene: 8. CDR3 length: 16 amino acids. Looked up from germline, CDR1 is SGHTA and CDR2 is FQGNSA. This sample was included in a study of blood T cell repertoires in COVID-19. Turning to the study itself: Samples came from the United States, Italy and Spain, spanning acute and convalescent COVID-19.

Material for sequencing was peripheral blood. The sequence came from a man in his 70s with active COVID-19. This rearrangement joins TRBV7-2 to TRBJ2-5; 9 bases are a match to TRBD2. CDR3 sequence: CASSLVGGGAVETQYF. Here the CDR3 DNA reads TGTGCCAGCAGCTTAGTGGGCGGGGGGGCGGTTGAGACCCAGTACTTC.